The next 22 T cell receptor beta chains were all read from a single sample in a study of blood T cell repertoires in COVID-19. Using immunoSEQ multiplex PCR, the repertoire was profiled, and TCRdb retains in-frame clones only, with some absent. Altogether roughly 200,000 clones are present, about nine tenths being singletons, with the ten largest covering roughly 6.7%. The sample comprised peripheral blood. The receptors here all came from a man between 40 and 49 years old with acute or convalescent COVID-19.

V and J are TRBV29-1 and TRBJ2-2; TRBD2 matches 12 bases. From germline, CDR1 is SQVTM and CDR2 ANQGSEA. J was trimmed by 6 bases and V by 1 base; bases with no gene match: 3. This CDR3 has 15 residues. CDR3 coding DNA: TGCAGCGTTGAAGTGCTAGCGGGGGGGCCCGGGGAGCTGTTTTTT. It translates to CSVEVLAGGPGELFF.

A few counts support this clone. J is TRBJ2-7 and V is TRBV7-9, with a possible D match to TRBD1 (6 bases). The V end was cut by 3 bases, the J end by 0 bases, with 9 bases between. The CDR3 covers 14 residues. Germline V gene lookup returns CDR1 SEHNR and CDR2 FQNEAQ (reference sequence). This CDR3 is CASSLDSYSYEQYF. The CDR3 bases are TGTGCCAGCAGCTTGGACAGCTACTCCTACGAGCAGTACTTC.

The rearrangement uses TRBV11-2 and TRBJ2-7; no clear D. The germline V gene has CDR1 SGHAT and CDR2 FQNNGV. The V end lost 2 bases, the J end lost 2 bases, and 13 bases lay between the germline ends. The CDR3 has 15 amino acids. CDR3: CASSLQAYPTYEQYF. DNA of the CDR3: TGTGCCAGCAGCTTACAGGCGTACCCCACCTACGAGCAGTACTTC.

The V and J genes are TRBV30 and TRBJ2-6; D is uncertain. Germline-derived CDR1 and CDR2 are GTSNPN and SVGIG (reference sequence). Trimming stripped 4 bases from V and 1 base from J, with 11 bases between. The CDR3 contains 15 residues. The CDR3 nucleotides read TGTGCCTGGAATAAAGAGAGGTCTGGGGCCAACGTCCTGACTTTC. It specifies CAWNKERSGANVLTF.

CDR3 coding DNA: TGTGCCAGCAGTGAAATGGGGGGGCATTCACCCCTCCACTTT. The encoded protein is CASSEMGGHSPLHF. The rearrangement uses TRBV2 and TRBJ1-6; maybe TRBD1 (6 bases). Trimming cost V 2 bases and J 8 bases, with 10 bases left between them. The CDR3 spans 14 residues. Germline V gene lookup returns CDR1 SNHLY and CDR2 FYNNEI.

The table lists this clone with a count of one. This chain uses TRBV11-2 with TRBJ1-3; no clear D. The V gene's germline CDR1 is SGHAT and CDR2 FQNNGV. V was shortened by 0 bases and J by 3 bases, with 12 bases between the two germline ends. The CDR3 consists of 16 residues. CDR3 amino acids: CASSLDPGERGNTIYF. CDR3 DNA: TGTGCCAGCAGCTTAGATCCCGGGGAGCGTGGAAACACCATATATTTT.

This chain connects TRBV7-2 to TRBJ2-7, with D possibly being TRBD2 (6 bases). Germline loops: CDR1 SGHTA, CDR2 FQGNSA. V shed 5 bases and J shed 1 base, with 9 bases lying between them. The CDR3 covers 13 residues. The CDR3 DNA sequence: TGTGCCAGCAGCCGACTAGGGTCCTACGAGCAGTACTTC. Residues: CASSRLGSYEQYF.

This sequence joins TRBV5-1 and TRBJ2-1; possible D gene TRBD1, 6 bases. The germline V gene has CDR1 SGHRS and CDR2 YFSETQ. This CDR3 has 13 amino acids. V was trimmed by 3 bases and J by 6 bases, leaving 10 bases between them. CDR3 coding DNA: TGCGCCAGCAGCTCCAGACAGGTCAATGAGCAGTTCTTC. It translates to CASSSRQVNEQFF.

V is TRBV5-8 and J is TRBJ2-7, with D perhaps matching TRBD1 (8 bases). CDR1 SGHTS and CDR2 YDEGEE come from the germline V gene. The V gene lost 3 bases and the J gene lost 3 bases, with 13 bases spanning the gap. The CDR3 has 14 residues. The CDR3 DNA reads as TGTGCCAGCAGCTCGACAGGGGAGGGCTACGAGCAGTACTTC. It yields the protein CASSSTGEGYEQYF.

This chain connects TRBV11-2 to TRBJ2-2; no definite D call. With 2 bases removed from V and 7 bases from J, the gap between germline ends came to 5 bases. This CDR3 has 12 residues. Per the germline V gene, CDR1 is SGHAT and CDR2 is FQNNGV. In DNA, the CDR3 is TGTGCCAGCAGCTTACGGGTCGGGGAGCTGTTTTTT. Protein: CASSLRVGELFF.

This chain uses TRBV30 with TRBJ1-1; 7 bases agree with TRBD1. After removal of 0 bases from V and 7 bases from J, the junction contained 5 bases not matched to a gene. In germline, CDR1 is GTSNPN, CDR2 SVGIG (reference sequence). This CDR3 contains 13 residues. The CDR3 DNA reads as TGTGCCTGGAGTGTAACAGGGGCTCTTGAAGCTTTCTTT. Translated, it gives CAWSVTGALEAFF.

The chain is built from TRBV5-8 and TRBJ2-1, with a weak D call TRBD1 (6 bases). The CDR3 runs to 15 residues. V lost 5 bases to trimming and J lost 4 bases, with 16 bases between them. Germline assignment: CDR1 SGHTS and CDR2 YDEGEE. In DNA form, the CDR3 reads TGTGCCAGCAGACCAACAGGGTTACCTTACAATGAGCAGTTCTTC. Translated: CASRPTGLPYNEQFF.

V gene TRBV5-4 combines with J gene TRBJ1-1; possible D gene TRBD1, 6 bases. The germline CDR1 and CDR2 sequences are SGHNT and YYREEE (reference sequence). This CDR3 contains 16 residues. V gave up 3 bases and J gave up 1 base, with 16 bases separating them. Written as DNA, the CDR3 is TGTGCCAGCAGCTCACCTGACAAGACAGGGAACACTGAAGCTTTCTTT. Translation gives CASSSPDKTGNTEAFF.

The V and J genes are TRBV11-3 and TRBJ2-7; 8 nucleotides match TRBD1. V was clipped by 5 bases and J by 2 bases; unmatched bases: 8. The CDR3 runs 15 residues. The V gene's germline CDR1 is SGHNT and CDR2 YENEEA. The CDR3 loop reads CASSHPGRGPYEQYF. CDR3 coding DNA: TGTGCCAGCAGCCACCCGGGCAGGGGGCCCTACGAGCAGTACTTC.

This chain joins TRBV6-5 and TRBJ2-3; D perhaps matches TRBD2 (6 bases). Germline values: CDR1 MNHEY, CDR2 SVGAGI. V lost 5 bases and J lost 9, with 18 bases in between. The CDR3 is made up of 14 amino acids. The CDR3 region is CASSPFGREATQYF. The DNA of the CDR3 is TGTGCCAGCAGTCCCTTCGGCAGGGAGGCCACGCAGTATTTT.

V usage is TRBV10-3 and J usage is TRBJ1-1; D might be TRBD1 (6 bases). Deletions cut 8 bases from V and 1 base from J, with 11 bases between. Germline CDR1 and CDR2: ENHRY and SYGVKD. The CDR3 contains 13 residues. The CDR3 here is CAISQGQNTEAFF. DNA for the CDR3: TGTGCCATCTCACAGGGTCAGAACACTGAAGCTTTCTTT.

The chain couples TRBV18 to TRBJ2-6, with D possibly TRBD2 on 5 matching bases. The V and J ends lost 3 bases and 5 bases respectively, with 17 bases between them. The CDR3 totals 17 residues. Germline CDR1 is KGHSH and CDR2 is LQKENI. This CDR3 is CASSPTIAGFRANVLTF. CDR3 in DNA: TGTGCCAGCTCACCCACTATCGCGGGTTTTCGGGCCAACGTCCTGACTTTC.

The gene calls are TRBV7-9 and TRBJ2-1; maybe TRBD2 (6 bases). The CDR3 length is 13 residues. Germline assignment: CDR1 SEHNR and CDR2 FQNEAQ (reference sequence). V was pared by 8 bases and J by 2 bases, with 10 bases between. The CDR3 loop reads CASVGGAYNEQFF. CDR3 nucleotide sequence: TGTGCCAGCGTTGGCGGGGCCTACAATGAGCAGTTCTTC.

The chain combines TRBV7-2 with TRBJ1-5; 9 bases align to TRBD1. Germline loops: CDR1 SGHTA, CDR2 FQGNSA. This CDR3 region has 15 residues. V shed 5 bases, J shed 2 bases, and the junction held 4 bases outside the gene matches. The CDR3 protein is CASSPWTGGNQPQHF. Here the CDR3 DNA reads TGTGCCAGCAGCCCCTGGACAGGGGGCAATCAGCCCCAGCATTTT.

CDR3 protein: CASSYKIRDRVYEQYF. CDR3 DNA sequence: TGTGCCAGCAGCTACAAAATCCGGGACAGGGTGTACGAGCAGTACTTC. The chain is built from TRBV11-2 and TRBJ2-7; 9 bases map to TRBD1. This CDR3 has 16 residues. Germline V lookup: CDR1 SGHAT, CDR2 FQNNGV. Trimming took 4 bases from V and 4 from J; bases not matched to a gene: 11.

This clone turned up a few times. This chain links TRBV5-4 with TRBJ1-1, with a tentative D call TRBD1 (5 bases). Germline V gene lookup returns CDR1 SGHNT and CDR2 YYREEE (reference sequence). Trimming left V 4 bases short and J 1 base short, with 14 bases between. CDR3 length equals 15 residues. The DNA of the CDR3 is TGTGCCAGCAGCCCGCCCCAGGGCGGGAACACTGAAGCTTTCTTT. Translating it yields CASSPPQGGNTEAFF.

The V and J genes are TRBV2 and TRBJ2-5; the D gene is possibly TRBD2 (7 bases). Germline V gives CDR1 SNHLY, CDR2 FYNNEI. This CDR3 has 14 residues. V was pared by 4 bases and J by 2 bases, with 11 bases between. The CDR3 bases are TGTGCCAGCAGTGGGGGGAGGGGGCAAGAGACCCAGTACTTC. Protein: CASSGGRGQETQYF.